These T cell receptor beta chains were read from a single sample in a study of T cells in Graves' hyperthyroidism and ophthalmopathy. In TCRdb, the multiplex PCR reads were re-called with MiXCR into one record per CDR3 protein. The sample records about 840,000 distinct CDR3 sequences, 38% being singletons. Material for sequencing was blood. The receptors shown here come from a man aged 18 to 29 with Graves' hyperthyroidism. Both conserved end residues are part of each CDR3. Each record gives: V gene, D gene, J gene, clone size, CDR3 protein, CDR3 DNA. The D gene is left open where the match is weak. Only part of the rows carry a size: once, few, many, or a class if the clone is expanded.

TRBV5-8	NA	TRBJ1-1	few	CASVIRGGTEAFF	TGTGCCAGCGTGATACGGGGTGGCACTGAAGCTTTCTTT
TRBV7-9	NA	TRBJ2-6	many	CASAPVGGANVLTF	TGTGCCAGCGCCCCGGTTGGAGGGGCCAACGTCCTGACTTTC
TRBV6-6	NA	TRBJ2-5	NA	CASSYSINPETQYF	TGTGCCAGCAGTTACTCGATTAACCCAGAGACCCAGTACTTC
TRBV2	NA	TRBJ1-2	NA	CASSLAGEPLNYGYTF	TGTGCCAGCAGCTTGGCAGGGGAACCCCTTAACTATGGCTACACCTTC
TRBV5-5	NA	TRBJ1-2	many	CASSPGQGIPRYTF	TGTGCCAGCAGCCCCGGGCAGGGGATACCCCGCTACACCTTC
TRBV5-1	NA	TRBJ2-7	NA	CASRFLGSSYEQYF	TGCGCCAGCAGATTTCTCGGGAGTAGTTACGAGCAGTACTTC
TRBV9	NA	TRBJ2-5	few	CASSVESGGKGETQYF	TGTGCCAGCAGCGTAGAATCTGGGGGGAAAGGAGAGACCCAGTACTTC
TRBV5-1	NA	TRBJ1-1	few	CASSAAPNTEAFF	TGCGCCAGCAGCGCCGCCCCGAACACTGAAGCTTTCTTT
TRBV6-1	NA	TRBJ1-6	few	CASGWADNSPLHF	TGTGCCAGCGGGTGGGCGGATAATTCACCCCTCCACTTT
TRBV6-2/TRBV6-3	NA	TRBJ1-2	NA	CASSSPDGGIVGYTF	TGTGCCAGCAGTTCCCCCGACGGGGGGATTGTTGGCTACACCTTC
TRBV10-2	TRBD1	TRBJ2-7	many	CASSDQGTGVYEQYF	TGCGCCAGCAGTGATCAGGGGACAGGGGTTTACGAGCAGTACTTC
TRBV5-4	TRBD2	TRBJ2-7	NA	CASSQDRGGIYAKQYF	TGCGCCAGCAGCCAAGATAGGGGAGGGATCTACGCAAAGCAGTACTTC
TRBV2	TRBD1	TRBJ1-1	NA	CASSHPDRVNTEAFF	TGTGCCAGCAGTCACCCGGACAGGGTGAACACTGAAGCTTTCTTT
TRBV10-3	NA	TRBJ1-5	NA	CASSHANNQPQHF	TGTGCCAGCAGCCATGCTAACAATCAGCCCCAGCATTTT
TRBV20-1	TRBD2	TRBJ2-7	few	CSAFSPGTSGSEHEQYF	TGCAGTGCTTTTTCACCCGGGACTAGCGGGAGCGAACACGAGCAGTACTTC
TRBV12-3/TRBV12-4	NA	TRBJ2-7	many	CASSLGLSEQYF	TGTGCCAGCAGTTTAGGCCTCTCCGAGCAGTACTTC
TRBV7-9	TRBD1	TRBJ1-1	few	CASSSQGGDNTEAFF	TGTGCCAGCAGCTCCCAGGGGGGGGATAACACTGAAGCTTTCTTT
TRBV2	NA	TRBJ2-5	few	CASSWRANQETQYF	TGTGCCAGCAGTTGGCGGGCCAACCAAGAGACCCAGTACTTC
TRBV10-3	NA	TRBJ1-6	many	CAPRSWTRNSPLHF	TGTGCCCCCCGATCATGGACGCGGAATTCACCCCTCCACTTT
TRBV10-3	TRBD1	TRBJ1-2	once	CATGTGAHGYTF	TGTGCCACCGGGACAGGGGCTCATGGCTACACCTTC
TRBV7-7	NA	TRBJ2-5	few	CASSPISAGAAFSTQYF	TGTGCTAGCAGCCCCATCTCGGCAGGGGCCGCCTTTTCGACCCAGTACTTC
TRBV7-9	NA	TRBJ2-7	NA	CASSWNRGHYEQYF	TGCGCCAGCAGCTGGAACAGAGGCCACTACGAGCAGTACTTC
TRBV5-1	TRBD2	TRBJ2-5	many	CASSPGLAGEETQYF	TGTGCCAGCAGCCCAGGACTAGCGGGGGAAGAGACCCAGTACTTC
TRBV12-3/TRBV12-4	TRBD1	TRBJ1-5	few	CASTIGQGSQPQHF	TGTGCCAGCACCATCGGACAGGGGAGTCAGCCCCAGCATTTT
TRBV9	NA	TRBJ2-7	few	CASSVGGSGHYEQYF	TGTGCCAGCAGCGTAGGGGGATCTGGGCACTACGAGCAGTACTTC
TRBV29-1	NA	TRBJ2-5	many	CSVGRAGQETQYF	TGCAGCGTTGGCCGCGCGGGTCAGGAGACCCAGTACTTC
TRBV29-1	TRBD2	TRBJ2-2	NA	CSVLSGRSTGELFF	TGCAGCGTTCTTAGCGGGAGATCGACCGGGGAGCTGTTTTTT
TRBV20-1	TRBD1	TRBJ1-6	many	CSARRQGERSPLHF	TGCAGTGCTAGACGGCAGGGGGAACGATCACCCCTCCACTTT
TRBV2	NA	TRBJ1-1	many	CASSASPNTEAFF	TGTGCCAGCAGTGCCAGTCCGAACACTGAAGCTTTCTTT
TRBV6-1	TRBD1	TRBJ2-7	few	CASSARTGVSEQYF	TGTGCCAGCAGTGCAAGGACAGGGGTGAGTGAGCAGTACTTC
TRBV5-5	TRBD1	TRBJ1-4	NA	CASSQATGALFF	TGTGCCAGCAGCCAGGCGACAGGGGCGCTGTTTTTT
TRBV7-9	NA	TRBJ1-1	few	CASSIMGVETEAFF	TGTGCCAGCAGCATTATGGGGGTAGAGACTGAAGCTTTCTTT
TRBV19	NA	TRBJ2-7	few	CASCPPRRSGEQYF	TGTGCCAGTTGTCCCCCCAGGAGGAGCGGAGAGCAGTACTTC
TRBV15	NA	TRBJ1-1	many	CATSGVLGTEAFF	TGTGCCACCAGCGGTGTACTGGGGACTGAAGCTTTCTTT
TRBV7-2	NA	TRBJ2-7	once	CASSLRAENYEQYF	TGTGCCAGCAGCTTAAGGGCGGAAAACTACGAGCAGTACTTC
TRBV7-8	TRBD1	TRBJ2-7	few	CASSAQDRASEQYF	TGTGCCAGCAGCGCACAGGACAGGGCATCCGAGCAGTACTTC
TRBV29-1	TRBD2	TRBJ2-7	NA	CASGGPLNYEQYF	TGTGCCTCGGGGGGACCCCTGAACTACGAGCAGTACTTC
TRBV20-1	NA	TRBJ1-4	NA	CSATGTGNNEKLFF	TGCAGTGCAACAGGGACGGGGAATAATGAAAAACTGTTTTTT
TRBV10-3	NA	TRBJ1-2	NA	CAISEEGAFSGYTF	TGTGCCATCAGTGAGGAGGGCGCGTTCTCTGGCTACACCTTC
TRBV9	NA	TRBJ2-7	few	CASSPQAGATYEQYF	TGTGCCAGCAGCCCTCAGGCAGGAGCGACCTACGAGCAGTACTTC
TRBV7-9	NA	TRBJ2-2	many	CATSRAGQNTGELFF	TGTGCCACCTCCCGGGCGGGACAGAACACCGGGGAGCTGTTTTTT
TRBV29-1	NA	TRBJ1-2	many	CSVEQILGYGYTF	TGCAGCGTTGAACAAATACTGGGGTATGGCTACACCTTC
TRBV2	NA	TRBJ1-2	many	CASTRDYGYTF	TGTGCCAGCACTAGGGACTATGGCTACACCTTC
TRBV15	NA	TRBJ1-5	NA	CATSSSQENQPQHF	TGTGCCACCAGCAGCTCACAGGAGAATCAGCCCCAGCATTTT
TRBV19	NA	TRBJ2-7	NA	CASSISRTASYEQYF	TGTGCCAGTAGTATTAGCCGGACAGCATCGTACGAGCAGTACTTC
TRBV12-3/TRBV12-4	NA	TRBJ1-1	few	CASQQSQKGTEAFF	TGTGCCAGCCAGCAAAGCCAAAAGGGCACTGAAGCTTTCTTT
TRBV7-9	NA	TRBJ2-2	NA	CASSSGRGGTGELFF	TGTGCCAGCAGCTCCGGAAGAGGGGGCACCGGGGAGCTGTTTTTT
TRBV11-2	TRBD1	TRBJ2-5	NA	CASSSRRTGGATQYF	TGTGCCAGCAGCTCCCGTAGGACAGGGGGAGCGACCCAGTACTTC
TRBV7-2	NA	TRBJ2-7	few	CASSLTNFYEQYF	TGTGCCAGCAGCCTTACTAATTTTTACGAGCAGTACTTC
TRBV7-9	NA	TRBJ1-4	many	CASKGAWDEKLFF	TGTGCCAGCAAAGGGGCGTGGGATGAAAAACTGTTTTTT
TRBV19	TRBD1	TRBJ2-6	NA	CASSQSGGDVLTF	TGTGCCAGTAGCCAGTCAGGGGGCGACGTCCTGACTTTC
TRBV10-3	TRBD1	TRBJ2-5	many	CATLGTGSETQYF	TGTGCCACTCTAGGGACAGGGTCTGAGACCCAGTACTTC
TRBV10-3	TRBD1	TRBJ1-5	once	CAISESGGESNQHF	TGTGCCATCAGTGAATCAGGGGGGGAGAGCAATCAGCATTTT
TRBV11-2	NA	TRBJ1-1	NA	CASSSQASGTEAFF	TGTGCCAGCAGCTCACAGGCCTCAGGGACTGAAGCTTTCTTT
TRBV7-3	TRBD1	TRBJ1-3	many	CASSLGTAPYSGNTIYF	TGTGCCAGCAGCCTCGGGACAGCACCCTACTCTGGAAACACCATATATTTT